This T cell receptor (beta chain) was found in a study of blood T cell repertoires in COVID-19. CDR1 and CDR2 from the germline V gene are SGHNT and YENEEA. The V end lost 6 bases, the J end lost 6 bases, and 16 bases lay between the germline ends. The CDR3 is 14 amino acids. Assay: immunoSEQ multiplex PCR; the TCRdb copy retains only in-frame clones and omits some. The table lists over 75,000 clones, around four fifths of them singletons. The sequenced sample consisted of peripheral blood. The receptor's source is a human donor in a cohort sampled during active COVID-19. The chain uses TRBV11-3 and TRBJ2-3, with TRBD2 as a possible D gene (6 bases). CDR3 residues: CASRAGGGSDTQYF. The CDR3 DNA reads TGTGCCAGCAGAGCCGGCGGAGGGAGTGATACGCAGTATTTT.